The clone carrying this T cell receptor beta chain was detected only a few times. As yet, its antigen is unknown. This CDR3 spans 16 amino acids. Germline CDR1 and CDR2: SEHNR and FQNEAQ (reference sequence). Trimming at V came to 5 bases and at J to 1 base, leaving 7 bases not matched to a gene. The repertoire was sequenced with immunoSEQ multiplex PCR; TCRdb's copy has only in-frame clones and lacks some. Of about 6,300 clones listed, around four fifths are singletons. This sample was taken from a study of immune evolution from preneoplasia to lung adenocarcinoma. Study-level points and caveats: Later-stage lesions seemingly showed higher T cell density and diversity than normal lung. Top clone share appeared to fall from AAH through AIS, MIA, adenocarcinoma.

Each case's diagnosis was confirmed by two pathologists on H&E. The sample comprised FFPE lung adenocarcinoma in situ tissue. The sequence was obtained from a donor at least 70 years old with lung adenocarcinoma. The chain couples TRBV7-9 to TRBJ2-5; 10 bases map to TRBD2. The CDR3, as DNA: TGTGCCAGCAGCGCCCGGACTAGCGGACTCCAAGAGACCCAGTACTTC. Translating it yields CASSARTSGLQETQYF.